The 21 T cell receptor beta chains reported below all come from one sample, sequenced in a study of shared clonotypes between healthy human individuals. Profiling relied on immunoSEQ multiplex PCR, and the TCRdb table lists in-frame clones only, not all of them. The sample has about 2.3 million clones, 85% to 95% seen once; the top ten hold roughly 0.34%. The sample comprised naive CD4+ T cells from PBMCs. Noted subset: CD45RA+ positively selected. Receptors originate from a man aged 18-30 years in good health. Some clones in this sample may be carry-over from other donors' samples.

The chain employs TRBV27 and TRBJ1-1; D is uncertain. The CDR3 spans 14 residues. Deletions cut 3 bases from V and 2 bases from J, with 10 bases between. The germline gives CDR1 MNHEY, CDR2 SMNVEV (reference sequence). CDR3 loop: CASSFTDLNTEAFF. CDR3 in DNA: TGTGCCAGCAGTTTCACAGACCTCAACACTGAAGCTTTCTTT.

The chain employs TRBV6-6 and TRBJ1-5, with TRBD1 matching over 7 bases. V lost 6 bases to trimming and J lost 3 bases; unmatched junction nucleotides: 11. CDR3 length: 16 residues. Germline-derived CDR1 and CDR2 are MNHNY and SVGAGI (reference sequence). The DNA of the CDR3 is TGTGCCAGCAGAAGACGGGGACAGCCGTTCAATCAGCCCCAGCATTTT. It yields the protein CASRRRGQPFNQPQHF.

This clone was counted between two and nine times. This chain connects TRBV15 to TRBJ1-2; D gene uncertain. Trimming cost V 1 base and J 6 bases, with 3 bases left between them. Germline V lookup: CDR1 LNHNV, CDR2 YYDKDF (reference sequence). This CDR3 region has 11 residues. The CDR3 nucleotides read TGTGCCACCAGCAGAGGGGATGGCTACACCTTC. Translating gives CATSRGDGYTF.

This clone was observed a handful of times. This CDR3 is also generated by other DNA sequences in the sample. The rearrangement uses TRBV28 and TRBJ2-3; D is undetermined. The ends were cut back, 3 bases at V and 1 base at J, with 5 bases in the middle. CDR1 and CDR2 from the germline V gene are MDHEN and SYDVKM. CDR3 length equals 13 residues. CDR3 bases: TGTGCCAGCAGTTTGGGCGGCACAGATACGCAGTATTTT. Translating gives CASSLGGTDTQYF. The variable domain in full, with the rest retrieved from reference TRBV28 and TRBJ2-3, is DVKVTQSSRYLVKRTGEKVFLECVQDMDHENMFWYRQDPGLGLRLIYFSYDVKMKEKGDIPEGYSVSREKKERFSLILESASTNQTSMYLCASSLGGTDTQYFGPGTRLTVL.

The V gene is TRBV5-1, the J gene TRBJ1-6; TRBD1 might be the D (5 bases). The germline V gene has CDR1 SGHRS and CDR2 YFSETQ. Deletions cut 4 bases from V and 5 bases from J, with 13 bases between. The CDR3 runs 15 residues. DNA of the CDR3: TGCGCCAGCAGCCTCGGGACGGGTAATAATTCACCCCTCCACTTT. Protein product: CASSLGTGNNSPLHF.

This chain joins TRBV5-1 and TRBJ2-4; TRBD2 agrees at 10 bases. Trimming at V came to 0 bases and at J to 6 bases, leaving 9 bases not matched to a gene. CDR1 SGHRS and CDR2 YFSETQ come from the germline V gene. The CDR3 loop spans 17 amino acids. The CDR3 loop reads CASSLGPLAGDVNIQYF. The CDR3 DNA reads TGCGCCAGCAGCTTGGGACCCCTAGCGGGAGACGTAAACATTCAGTACTTC. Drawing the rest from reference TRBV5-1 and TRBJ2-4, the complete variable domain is KAGVTQTPRYLIKTRGQQVTLSCSPISGHRSVSWYQQTPGQGLQFLFEYFSETQRNKGNFPGRFSGRQFSNSRSEMNVSTLELGDSALYLCASSLGPLAGDVNIQYFGAGTRLSVL.

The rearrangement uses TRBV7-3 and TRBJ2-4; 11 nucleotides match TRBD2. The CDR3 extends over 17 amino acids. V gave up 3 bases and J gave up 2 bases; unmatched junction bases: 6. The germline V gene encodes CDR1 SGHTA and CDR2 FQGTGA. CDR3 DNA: TGTGCCAGCAGCTTGGGGGGACTAGCGGCGACCAAAAACATTCAGTACTTC. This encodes CASSLGGLAATKNIQYF.

The CDR3 DNA reads as TGTGCCAGCAGGGAATCACGGGTAAATCAGCCCCAGCATTTT. Translated, it gives CASRESRVNQPQHF. The J gene is TRBJ1-5, the V gene TRBV6-1, with D hard to call. Trimming removed 6 bases at V and 4 bases at J, with 13 bases between. Germline V gene lookup returns CDR1 MNHNS and CDR2 SASEGT. CDR3 length: 14 residues.

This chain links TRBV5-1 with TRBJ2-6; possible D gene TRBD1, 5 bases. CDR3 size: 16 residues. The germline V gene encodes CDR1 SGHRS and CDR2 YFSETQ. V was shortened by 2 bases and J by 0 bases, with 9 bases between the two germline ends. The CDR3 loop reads CASSFTGTSGANVLTF. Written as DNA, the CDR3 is TGCGCCAGCAGCTTTACAGGTACCTCTGGGGCCAACGTCCTGACTTTC.

In nucleotides, the CDR3 is TGCAGCGTGGAAACAGGGGCTGGGGCCAACGTCCTGACTTTC. This translates into CSVETGAGANVLTF. The chain combines TRBV29-1 with TRBJ2-6, with TRBD1 identical over 7 bases. This CDR3 spans 14 amino acids. Per the germline V gene, CDR1 is SQVTM and CDR2 is ANQGSEA. The V gene end was trimmed by 6 bases and the J gene end by 2 bases; junction bases not matched to a gene: 4.

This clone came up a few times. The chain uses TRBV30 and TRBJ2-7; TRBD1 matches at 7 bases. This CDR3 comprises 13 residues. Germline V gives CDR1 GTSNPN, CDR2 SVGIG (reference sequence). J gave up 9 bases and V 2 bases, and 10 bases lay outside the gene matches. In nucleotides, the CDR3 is TGTGCCTGGAGTCCGAACAGTCGGGACAGGCAGTACTTC. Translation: CAWSPNSRDRQYF.

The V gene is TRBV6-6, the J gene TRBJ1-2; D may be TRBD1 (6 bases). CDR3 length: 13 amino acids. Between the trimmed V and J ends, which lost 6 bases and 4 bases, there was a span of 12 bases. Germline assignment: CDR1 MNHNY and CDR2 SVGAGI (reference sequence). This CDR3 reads CASRRDIFYGYTF. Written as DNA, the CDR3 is TGTGCCAGCAGAAGGGACATATTCTATGGCTACACCTTC.

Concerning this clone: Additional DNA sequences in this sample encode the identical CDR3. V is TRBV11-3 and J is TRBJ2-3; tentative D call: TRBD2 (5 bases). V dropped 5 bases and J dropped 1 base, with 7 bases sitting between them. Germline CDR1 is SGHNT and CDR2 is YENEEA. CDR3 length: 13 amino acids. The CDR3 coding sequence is TGTGCCAGCAGCCTAGCCGGCACAGATACGCAGTATTTT. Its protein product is CASSLAGTDTQYF.

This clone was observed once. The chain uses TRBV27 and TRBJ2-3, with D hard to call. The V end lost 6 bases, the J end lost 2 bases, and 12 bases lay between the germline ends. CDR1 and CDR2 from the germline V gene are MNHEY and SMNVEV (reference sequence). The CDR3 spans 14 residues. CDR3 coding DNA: TGTGCCAGCAGCCGTACGTGGCCCACAGATACGCAGTATTTT. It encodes CASSRTWPTDTQYF.

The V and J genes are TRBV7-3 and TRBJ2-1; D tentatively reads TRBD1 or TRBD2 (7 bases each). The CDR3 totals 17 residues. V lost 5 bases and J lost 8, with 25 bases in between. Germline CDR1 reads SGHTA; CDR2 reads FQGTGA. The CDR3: CASSPGSSGTRGDEQFF. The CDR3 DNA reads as TGTGCCAGCAGCCCCGGCTCTAGCGGTACCAGGGGGGATGAGCAGTTCTTC. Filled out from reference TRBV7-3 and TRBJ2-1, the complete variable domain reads GAGVSQTPSNKVTEKGKYVELRCDPISGHTALYWYRQSLGQGPEFLIYFQGTGAADDSGLPNDRFFAVRPEGSVSTLKIQRTERGDSAVYLCASSPGSSGTRGDEQFFGPGTRLTVL.

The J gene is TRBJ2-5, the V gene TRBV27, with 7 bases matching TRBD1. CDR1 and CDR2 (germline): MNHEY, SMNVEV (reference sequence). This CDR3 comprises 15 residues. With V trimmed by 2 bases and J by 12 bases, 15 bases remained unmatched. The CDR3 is CASSLLPRRGTEKYF. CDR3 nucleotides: TGTGCCAGCAGTTTACTGCCACGAAGGGGGACAGAGAAGTACTTC.

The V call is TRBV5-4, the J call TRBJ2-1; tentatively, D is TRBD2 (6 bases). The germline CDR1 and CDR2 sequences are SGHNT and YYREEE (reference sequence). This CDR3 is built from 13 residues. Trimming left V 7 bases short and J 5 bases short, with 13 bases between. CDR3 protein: CASGTGRDNEQFF. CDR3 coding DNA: TGTGCCAGCGGCACCGGGAGAGACAATGAGCAGTTCTTC.

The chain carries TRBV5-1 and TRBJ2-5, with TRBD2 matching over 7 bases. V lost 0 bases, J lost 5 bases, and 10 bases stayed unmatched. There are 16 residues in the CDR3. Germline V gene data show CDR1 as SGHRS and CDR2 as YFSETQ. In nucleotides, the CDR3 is TGCGCCAGCAGCTTGGTTGTAGGCGGGAGCGGTGAGACCCAGTACTTC. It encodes CASSLVVGGSGETQYF.

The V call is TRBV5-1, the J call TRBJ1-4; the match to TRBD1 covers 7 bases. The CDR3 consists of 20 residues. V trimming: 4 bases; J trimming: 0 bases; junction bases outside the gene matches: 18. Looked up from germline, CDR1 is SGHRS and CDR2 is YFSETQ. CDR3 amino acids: CASSKQPGTAGLPTNEKLFF. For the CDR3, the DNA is TGCGCCAGCAGCAAGCAACCCGGGACAGCGGGACTTCCAACTAATGAAAAACTGTTTTTT.

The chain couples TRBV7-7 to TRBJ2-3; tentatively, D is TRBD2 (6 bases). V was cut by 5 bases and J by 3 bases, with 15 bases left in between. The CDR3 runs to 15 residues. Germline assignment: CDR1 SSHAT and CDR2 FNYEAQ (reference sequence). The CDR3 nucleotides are TGTGCCAGCAGCCAGAGCGGTGGGGGGACAGATACGCAGTATTTT. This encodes CASSQSGGGTDTQYF.

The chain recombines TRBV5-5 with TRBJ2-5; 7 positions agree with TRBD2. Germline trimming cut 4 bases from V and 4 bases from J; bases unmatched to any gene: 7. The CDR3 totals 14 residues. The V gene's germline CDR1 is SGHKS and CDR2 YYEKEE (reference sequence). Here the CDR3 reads CASSHGGGVETQYF. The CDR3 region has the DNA TGTGCCAGCAGCCACGGGGGAGGGGTAGAGACCCAGTACTTC.